Presented here are 18 T cell receptor beta chains from one specimen sequenced in a study of early T cells in non-severe SARS-CoV-2 infection. MiXCR was run by TCRdb on the 5' RACE reads, yielding one entry per CDR3 protein. This sample has tens of thousands of distinct CDR3 sequences, with 15% found just once. Sequenced sample: whole blood. These receptors originate from an adult who was a healthcare worker with PCR-confirmed SARS-CoV-2 infection or an uninfected control (not recorded which).

This clonotype came up a few times. V usage is TRBV20-1 and J usage is TRBJ2-1; 13 positions match TRBD2. Germline V gives CDR1 DFQATT, CDR2 SNEGSKA (reference sequence). The CDR3 runs to 17 residues. The trim removed 0 bases at V and 9 bases at J, leaving 11 bases unmatched. The CDR3 nucleotides read TGCAGTGCTAGAGATACTAGCGGGAGGGTACGTTATGGTGAGCAGTTCTTC. Its translation: CSARDTSGRVRYGEQFF.

This clonotype has just a few counts. The chain uses TRBV7-6 and TRBJ2-1, with D tentatively TRBD1 (5 bases). The germline V gene encodes CDR1 SGHVS and CDR2 FNYEAQ. V lost 3 bases and J 12 bases, leaving 12 bases between the germline ends. The CDR3 is made up of 12 amino acids. The CDR3 nucleotides are TGTGCCAGCAGCTTTGGGGCGAGTGGGCAGTTCTTC. Protein product: CASSFGASGQFF.

A few counts support this clonotype. This sequence joins TRBV7-9 and TRBJ2-1; 9 bases are shared with TRBD2. V lost 1 base to trimming and J lost 14 bases; unmatched junction nucleotides: 6. The CDR3 extends over 13 amino acids. The germline gives CDR1 SEHNR, CDR2 FQNEAQ (reference sequence). The CDR3 DNA reads TGTGCCAGCAGCTTAGATAGCGGGAGTTGGGAGTTCTTC. Protein product: CASSLDSGSWEFF.

This clonotype has ten or more counts. The chain has TRBV2 and TRBJ2-3; 8 nucleotides line up with TRBD2. V shed 7 bases, J shed 3 bases, and the junction held 24 bases outside the gene matches. CDR3 length equals 20 residues. Germline-derived CDR1 and CDR2 are SNHLY and FYNNEI. CDR3 coding DNA: TGTGCCAGCACGGGACCTATCGAAACTAAAGCGGGAGATCGGACAGATACGCAGTATTTT. It is translated as CASTGPIETKAGDRTDTQYF.

The rearrangement joins TRBV5-4 to TRBJ2-1, with D tentatively TRBD1 (5 bases). The germline V and J ends were trimmed by 3 bases and 5 bases, with 12 bases remaining between them. Germline V gene sequence: CDR1 SGHNT, CDR2 YYREEE (reference sequence). This CDR3 spans 14 amino acids. The CDR3 DNA reads TGTGCCAGCAGCTCCCAGGGAAAGGACAATGAGCAGTTCTTC. Residues: CASSSQGKDNEQFF.

The chain employs TRBV12-3 or TRBV12-4 and TRBJ2-1; 7 nucleotides agree with TRBD2. This CDR3 region has 14 residues. V lost 6 bases, J lost 14 bases, and 16 bases stayed unmatched. The CDR3 region is CASSPDPSGQREFF. Written as DNA, the CDR3 is TGTGCCAGCAGCCCTGACCCTAGCGGACAACGGGAGTTCTTC.

This clonotype was counted between two and nine times. CDR3: CASSFEGPYTDTQYF. The CDR3 bases are TGTGCCAGCAGTTTTGAAGGACCATACACAGATACGCAGTATTTT. This chain connects TRBV12-3 or TRBV12-4 to TRBJ2-3; the D is unclear. This CDR3 has 15 amino acids. Deletions cut 3 bases from V and 2 bases from J, with 12 bases between.

Within the sample, this clonotype is medium-sized (0.01 to 0.1%). In nucleotides, the CDR3 is TGTGCCAGCAGTTTATCCTCGGGACAGGGGAGCAATCAGCCCCAGCATTTT. It specifies CASSLSSGQGSNQPQHF. The chain employs TRBV27 and TRBJ1-5, with TRBD1 matching 10 bases. The CDR3 consists of 17 residues. V lost 0 bases, J lost 1 base, and 3 bases stayed unmatched. In germline, CDR1 is MNHEY, CDR2 SMNVEV (reference sequence).

This clonotype has ten or more counts. The J gene is TRBJ1-2, the V gene TRBV29-1; no clear D. Germline V CDR1 and CDR2: SQVTM, ANQGSEA. Trimming removed 3 bases from V and 0 bases from J, with 8 bases in between. This CDR3 is 13 amino acids long. CDR3 in DNA: TGCAGCGTTGACGGTAACTCTAACTATGGCTACACCTTC. Encoded protein: CSVDGNSNYGYTF.

The gene calls are TRBV20-1 and TRBJ2-5; D not resolved. Trimming took 6 bases from V and 1 from J, leaving 12 bases between them. The CDR3 contains 13 residues. Per the germline V gene, CDR1 is DFQATT and CDR2 is SNEGSKA (reference sequence). This CDR3 is CSAPPEFQETQYF. CDR3 coding DNA: TGCAGTGCCCCCCCGGAGTTCCAAGAGACCCAGTACTTC.

This clonotype was observed at least ten times. The chain combines TRBV4-2 with TRBJ1-4; 8 positions agree with TRBD1. This CDR3 has 18 residues. Looked up from germline, CDR1 is LGHNA and CDR2 is YNFKEQ. V trimming: 1 base; J trimming: 2 bases; junction bases outside the gene matches: 9. The CDR3 DNA reads TGTGCCAGCAGCCAAGGCTTCGTCCAGGGGGCCACTAATGAAAAACTGTTTTTT. It yields the protein CASSQGFVQGATNEKLFF.

This clonotype was observed a few times. V is TRBV28 and J is TRBJ1-2; 9 nucleotides match TRBD1. Looked up from germline, CDR1 is MDHEN and CDR2 is SYDVKM. V gave up 7 bases and J gave up 8 bases; unmatched junction bases: 5. The CDR3 extends over 12 amino acids. CDR3 amino acids: CASKTGGLGYTF. The DNA of the CDR3 is TGTGCCAGCAAAACAGGGGGCCTAGGCTACACCTTC.

This clonotype was counted only a few times. This chain joins TRBV28 and TRBJ2-6, with a weak D call TRBD2 (6 bases). Looked up from germline, CDR1 is MDHEN and CDR2 is SYDVKM. Between the trimmed V and J ends, which lost 7 bases and 1 base, there was a span of 11 bases. The CDR3 is 15 residues long. The CDR3 protein is CASKLGLSGANVLTF. CDR3 in DNA: TGTGCCAGCAAATTGGGACTTTCTGGGGCCAACGTCCTGACTTTC. Drawing the rest from reference TRBV28 and TRBJ2-6, the complete variable domain is DVKVTQSSRYLVKRTGEKVFLECVQDMDHENMFWYRQDPGLGLRLIYFSYDVKMKEKGDIPEGYSVSREKKERFSLILESASTNQTSMYLCASKLGLSGANVLTFGAGSRLTVL.

In this sample, this clonotype turned up a few times. The chain carries TRBV27 and TRBJ2-7, with 7 bases that match TRBD1. The CDR3 length is 14 residues. Germline CDR1 is MNHEY and CDR2 is SMNVEV (reference sequence). Losses at the gene ends were 4 bases for V and 3 bases for J; bases not matched to a gene: 6. CDR3 DNA sequence: TGTGCCAGCAGTTACCGGGACAGCGGCTACGAGCAGTACTTC. This codes for CASSYRDSGYEQYF.

The chain recombines TRBV7-6 with TRBJ2-1, with 7 positions matching TRBD1. The CDR3 extends over 17 amino acids. Germline values: CDR1 SGHVS, CDR2 FNYEAQ. The junction had 12 bases not matched to a gene; V was cut back by 2 bases and J by 5 bases. The CDR3 DNA is TGTGCCAGCAGCTTAAACTCCGGGACAGATTATAACAATGAGCAGTTCTTC. Its protein product is CASSLNSGTDYNNEQFF.

This chain joins TRBV3-1 and TRBJ2-7, with TRBD1 as a possible D gene (6 bases). Germline lookup yields CDR1 LGHDT and CDR2 YNNKEL (reference sequence). The V and J ends lost 4 bases and 6 bases respectively, with 19 bases between them. This CDR3 contains 15 residues. In DNA form, the CDR3 reads TGTGCCAGCAGCCTGACCAGGGGTGTCGTCCGCGAGCAGTACTTC. This sequence encodes CASSLTRGVVREQYF.

The chain is built from TRBV5-5 and TRBJ2-7; either TRBD1 or TRBD2 may supply D (5 bases each). The CDR3 totals 14 residues. Germline CDR1 is SGHKS and CDR2 is YYEKEE (reference sequence). V was clipped by 4 bases and J by 4 bases, with 15 bases between them. CDR3 bases: TGTGCCAGCAGCACCCTTGGGACCTCTTACGAGCAGTACTTC. Protein: CASSTLGTSYEQYF.

This clonotype appeared once. This chain joins TRBV5-1 and TRBJ1-6, with 8 positions matching TRBD1. CDR3 size: 15 residues. V lost 2 bases to trimming and J lost 8 bases; unmatched junction nucleotides: 6. Germline lookup yields CDR1 SGHRS and CDR2 YFSETQ. DNA for the CDR3: TGCGCCAGCAGCTTAGTGACAGGGGCGGATTCACCCCTCCACTTT. Translation gives CASSLVTGADSPLHF.